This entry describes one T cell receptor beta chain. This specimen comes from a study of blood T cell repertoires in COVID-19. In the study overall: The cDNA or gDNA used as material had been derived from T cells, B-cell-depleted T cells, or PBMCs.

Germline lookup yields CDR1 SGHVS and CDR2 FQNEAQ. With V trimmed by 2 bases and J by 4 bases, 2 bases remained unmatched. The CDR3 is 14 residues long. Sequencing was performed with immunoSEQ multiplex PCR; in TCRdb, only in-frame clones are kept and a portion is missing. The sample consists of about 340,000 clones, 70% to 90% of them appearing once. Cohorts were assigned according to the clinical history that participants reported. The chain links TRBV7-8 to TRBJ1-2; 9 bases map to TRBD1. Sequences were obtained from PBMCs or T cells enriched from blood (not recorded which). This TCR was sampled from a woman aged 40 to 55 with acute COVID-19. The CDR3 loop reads CASSLRTGAYGYTF. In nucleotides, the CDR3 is TGTGCCAGCAGCTTAAGGACAGGGGCCTATGGCTACACCTTC.